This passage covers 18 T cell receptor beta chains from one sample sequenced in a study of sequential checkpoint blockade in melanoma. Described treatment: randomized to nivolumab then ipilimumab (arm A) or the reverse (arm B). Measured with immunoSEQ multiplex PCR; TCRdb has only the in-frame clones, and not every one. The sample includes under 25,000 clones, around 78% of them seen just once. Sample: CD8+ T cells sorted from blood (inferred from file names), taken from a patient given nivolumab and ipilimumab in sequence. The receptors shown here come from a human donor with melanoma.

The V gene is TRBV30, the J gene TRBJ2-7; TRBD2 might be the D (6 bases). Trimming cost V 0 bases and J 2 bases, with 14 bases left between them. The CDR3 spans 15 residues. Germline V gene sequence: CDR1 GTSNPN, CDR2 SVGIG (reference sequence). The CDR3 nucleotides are TGTGCCTGGAGTGTTGCGACGGGAGTAACCTACGAGCAGTACTTC. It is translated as CAWSVATGVTYEQYF. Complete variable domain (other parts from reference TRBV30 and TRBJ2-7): SQTIHQWPATLVQPVGSPLSLECTVEGTSNPNLYWYRQAAGRGLQLLFYSVGIGQISSEVPQNLSASRPQDRQFILSSKKLLLSDSGFYLCAWSVATGVTYEQYFGPGTRLTVT.

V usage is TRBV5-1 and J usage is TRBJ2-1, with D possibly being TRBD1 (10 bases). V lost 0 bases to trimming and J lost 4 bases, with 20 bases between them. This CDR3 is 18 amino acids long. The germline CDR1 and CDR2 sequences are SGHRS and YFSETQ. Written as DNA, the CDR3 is TGCGCCAGCAGCTTGGGAGGGACAGGGGCGGGGGGGTACAATGAGCAGTTCTTC. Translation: CASSLGGTGAGGYNEQFF.

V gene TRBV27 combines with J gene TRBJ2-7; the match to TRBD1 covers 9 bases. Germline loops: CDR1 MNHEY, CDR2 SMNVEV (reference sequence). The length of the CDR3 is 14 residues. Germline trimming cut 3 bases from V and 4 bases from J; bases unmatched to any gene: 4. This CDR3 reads CASSFGTGPYEQYF. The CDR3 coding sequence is TGTGCCAGCAGTTTCGGGACAGGGCCGTACGAGCAGTACTTC.

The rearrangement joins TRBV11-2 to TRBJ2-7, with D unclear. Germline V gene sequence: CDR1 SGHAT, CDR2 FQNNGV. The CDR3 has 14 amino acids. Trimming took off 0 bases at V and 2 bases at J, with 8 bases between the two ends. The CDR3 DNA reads TGTGCCAGCAGCTTAGAGGGCCGCACCTACGAGCAGTACTTC. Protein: CASSLEGRTYEQYF.

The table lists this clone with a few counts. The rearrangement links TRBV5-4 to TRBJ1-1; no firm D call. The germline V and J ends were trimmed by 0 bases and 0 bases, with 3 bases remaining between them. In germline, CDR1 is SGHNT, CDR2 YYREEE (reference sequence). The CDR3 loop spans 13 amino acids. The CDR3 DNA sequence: TGTGCCAGCAGCTTGGACTTGAACACTGAAGCTTTCTTT. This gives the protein CASSLDLNTEAFF.

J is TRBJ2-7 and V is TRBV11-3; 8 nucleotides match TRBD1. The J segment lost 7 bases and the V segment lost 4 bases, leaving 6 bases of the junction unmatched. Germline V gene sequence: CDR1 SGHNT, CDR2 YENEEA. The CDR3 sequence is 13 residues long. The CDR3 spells CASSSGQGKEQYF. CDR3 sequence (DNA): TGTGCCAGCAGCTCTGGACAGGGTAAAGAGCAGTACTTC.

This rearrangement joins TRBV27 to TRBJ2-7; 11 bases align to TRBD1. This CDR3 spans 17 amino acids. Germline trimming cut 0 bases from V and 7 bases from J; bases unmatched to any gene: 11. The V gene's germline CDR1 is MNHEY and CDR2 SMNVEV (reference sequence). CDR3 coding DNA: TGTGCCAGCAGTTTATCTCGGCGCTGGACAGGGGGCGAGGAGCAGTACTTC. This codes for CASSLSRRWTGGEEQYF.

CDR3 residues: CASSQDRAGNGYTF. CDR3 in DNA: TGCGCCAGCAGCCAAGATCGGGCAGGGAACGGCTACACCTTC. This chain joins TRBV4-1 and TRBJ1-2, with a weak D call TRBD1 (5 bases). CDR3 size: 14 residues. The germline V gene encodes CDR1 MGHRA and CDR2 YSYEKL. V was cut by 0 bases and J by 8 bases, with 13 bases left in between.

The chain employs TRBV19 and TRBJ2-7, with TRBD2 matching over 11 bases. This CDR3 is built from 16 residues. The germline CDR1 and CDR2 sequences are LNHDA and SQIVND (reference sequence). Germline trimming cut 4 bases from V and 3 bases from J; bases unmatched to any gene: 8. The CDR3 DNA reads TGTGCCAGTAGTAGCGTACTAGCGGGAGCGGGCTACGAGCAGTACTTC. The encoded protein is CASSSVLAGAGYEQYF.

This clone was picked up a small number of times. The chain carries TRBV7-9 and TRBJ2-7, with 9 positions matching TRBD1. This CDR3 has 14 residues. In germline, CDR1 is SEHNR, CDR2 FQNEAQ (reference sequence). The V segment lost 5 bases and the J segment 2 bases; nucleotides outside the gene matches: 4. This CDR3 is CASSTGGWTYEQYF. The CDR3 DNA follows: TGTGCCAGCAGCACAGGGGGCTGGACCTACGAGCAGTACTTC.

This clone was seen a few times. The CDR3: CASSQDHNPNTEAFF. CDR3 nucleotides: TGCGCCAGCAGCCAAGATCACAACCCGAACACTGAAGCTTTCTTT. V is TRBV4-1 and J is TRBJ1-1; D remains unclear. Germline CDR1 reads MGHRA; CDR2 reads YSYEKL. V was shortened by 0 bases and J by 1 base, with 9 bases between the two germline ends. This CDR3 is built from 15 residues.

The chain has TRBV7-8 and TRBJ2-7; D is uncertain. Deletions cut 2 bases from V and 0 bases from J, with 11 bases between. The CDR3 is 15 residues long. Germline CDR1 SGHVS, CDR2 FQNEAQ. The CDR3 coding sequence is TGTGCCAGCAGCTTAATCGGCGGTTACTCCTACGAGCAGTACTTC. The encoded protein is CASSLIGGYSYEQYF.

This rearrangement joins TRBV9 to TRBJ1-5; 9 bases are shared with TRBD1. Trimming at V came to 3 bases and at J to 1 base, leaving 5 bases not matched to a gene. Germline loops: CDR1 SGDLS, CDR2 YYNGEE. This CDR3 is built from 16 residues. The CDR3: CASSAGTGRSNQPQHF. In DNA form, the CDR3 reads TGTGCCAGCAGCGCCGGGACAGGGAGGAGCAATCAGCCCCAGCATTTT.

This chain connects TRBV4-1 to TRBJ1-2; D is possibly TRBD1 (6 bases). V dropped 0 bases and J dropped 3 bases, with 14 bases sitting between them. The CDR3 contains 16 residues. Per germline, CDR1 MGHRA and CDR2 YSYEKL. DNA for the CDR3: TGCGCCAGCAGCCAAGATGGAGGGGGGGGCTACTATGGCTACACCTTC. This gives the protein CASSQDGGGGYYGYTF.

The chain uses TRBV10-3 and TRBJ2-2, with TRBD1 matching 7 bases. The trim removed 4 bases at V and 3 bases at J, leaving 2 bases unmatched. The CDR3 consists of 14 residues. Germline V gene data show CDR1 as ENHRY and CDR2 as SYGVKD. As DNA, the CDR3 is TGTGCCATCAGTGGGGACAGAGACACCGGGGAGCTGTTTTTT. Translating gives CAISGDRDTGELFF.

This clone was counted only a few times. Here the CDR3 reads CASSPPGGPPYEQYF. CDR3 sequence (DNA): TGTGCCAGCAGCCCCCCAGGGGGCCCCCCCTACGAGCAGTACTTC. The chain recombines TRBV7-9 with TRBJ2-7; 8 nucleotides match TRBD1. The germline gives CDR1 SEHNR, CDR2 FQNEAQ (reference sequence). Trimming took 5 bases from V and 2 from J; bases not matched to a gene: 8. CDR3 length equals 15 residues.

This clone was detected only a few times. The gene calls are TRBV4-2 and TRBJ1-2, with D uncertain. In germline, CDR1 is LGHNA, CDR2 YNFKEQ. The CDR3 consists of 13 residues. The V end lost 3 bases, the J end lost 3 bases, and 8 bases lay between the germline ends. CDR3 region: CASSQEDYYGYTF. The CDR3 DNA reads TGTGCCAGCAGCCAGGAGGATTACTATGGCTACACCTTC.

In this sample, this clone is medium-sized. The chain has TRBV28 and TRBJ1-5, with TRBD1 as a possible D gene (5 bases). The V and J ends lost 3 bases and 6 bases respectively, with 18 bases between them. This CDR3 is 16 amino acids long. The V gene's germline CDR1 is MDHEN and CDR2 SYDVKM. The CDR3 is CASSFLVGGPPQPQHF. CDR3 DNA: TGTGCCAGCAGTTTCCTGGTCGGGGGTCCGCCTCAGCCCCAGCATTTT.